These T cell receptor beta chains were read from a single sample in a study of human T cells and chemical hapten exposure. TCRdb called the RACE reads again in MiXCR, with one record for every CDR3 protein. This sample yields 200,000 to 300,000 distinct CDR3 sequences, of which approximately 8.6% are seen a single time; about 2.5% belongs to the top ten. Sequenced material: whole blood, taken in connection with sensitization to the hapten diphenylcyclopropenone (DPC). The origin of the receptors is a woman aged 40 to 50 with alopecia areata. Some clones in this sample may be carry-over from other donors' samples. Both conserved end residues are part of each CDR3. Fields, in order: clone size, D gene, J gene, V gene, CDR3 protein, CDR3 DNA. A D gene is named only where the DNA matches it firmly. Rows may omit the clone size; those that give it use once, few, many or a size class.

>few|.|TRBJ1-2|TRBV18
CASSPDATNYGYTF
TGTGCCAGCTCACCGGACGCAACTAACTATGGCTACACCTTC
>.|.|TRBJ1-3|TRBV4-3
CASSQEGRNTIYF
TGCGCCAGCAGCCAAGAAGGGAGAAACACCATATATTTT
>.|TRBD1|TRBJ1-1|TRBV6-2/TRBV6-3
CASRTTGFTEAFF
TGTGCCAGCAGAACGACAGGGTTCACTGAAGCTTTCTTT
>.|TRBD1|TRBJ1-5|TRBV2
CASSWTGRNQPQHF
TGTGCCAGCAGTTGGACAGGCCGCAATCAGCCCCAGCATTTT
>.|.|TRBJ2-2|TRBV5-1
CASSRTAVVALTTGELFF
TGCGCCAGCAGCCGGACCGCCGTTGTAGCGCTAACCACCGGGGAGCTGTTTTTT
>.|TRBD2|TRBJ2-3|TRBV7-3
CASSLNTGGDTQYF
TGTGCCAGCAGCTTAAATACGGGGGGAGATACGCAGTATTTT
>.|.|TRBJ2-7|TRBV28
CASSTPLRVHEQYF
TGTGCCAGCAGTACCCCTCTCAGGGTTCACGAGCAGTACTTC
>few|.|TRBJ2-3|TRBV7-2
CASSLPLDTQYF
TGTGCCAGCAGCCTCCCTCTTGATACGCAGTATTTT
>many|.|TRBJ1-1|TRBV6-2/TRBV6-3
CASSSVVGRTEAFF
TGTGCCAGCAGTTCCGTCGTGGGGCGCACTGAAGCTTTCTTT
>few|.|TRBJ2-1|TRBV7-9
CASSYRWSSYNEQFF
TGTGCCAGCAGCTACAGGTGGAGCTCCTACAATGAGCAGTTCTTC
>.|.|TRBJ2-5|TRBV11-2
CASSSLQVQETQYF
TGTGCCAGCAGCTCACTACAGGTGCAAGAGACCCAGTACTTC
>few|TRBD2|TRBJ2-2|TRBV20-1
CSAKGRGTSGITGELFF
TGCAGTGCCAAAGGGCGCGGGACTAGCGGGATCACCGGGGAGCTGTTTTTT
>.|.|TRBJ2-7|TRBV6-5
CASSYGQGSSYEQYF
TGTGCCAGCAGTTACGGGCAGGGGAGCTCCTACGAGCAGTACTTC
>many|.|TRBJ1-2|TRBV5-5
CASSLVTGYGYTF
TGTGCCAGCAGCTTGGTCACAGGTTATGGCTACACCTTC
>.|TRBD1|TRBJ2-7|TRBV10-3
CATRDRGRDYEQYF
TGTGCCACCCGGGACAGGGGTAGGGACTACGAGCAGTACTTC
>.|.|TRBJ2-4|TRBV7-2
CASSLVPHSGDIQYF
TGTGCCAGCAGCTTAGTCCCCCACTCCGGTGACATTCAGTACTTC
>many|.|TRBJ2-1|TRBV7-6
CASSSRDEQFF
TGTGCCAGCAGCAGCCGCGATGAGCAGTTCTTC
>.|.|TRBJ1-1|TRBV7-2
CASSPFRGSLLTEAFF
TGTGCCAGCAGCCCCTTCAGGGGATCCCTATTGACTGAAGCTTTCTTT
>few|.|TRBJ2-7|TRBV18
CASSPDAFLYEQYF
TGTGCCAGCTCACCGGACGCTTTCCTCTACGAGCAGTACTTC
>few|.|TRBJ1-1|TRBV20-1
CSAIDPGRGRTEAFF
TGCAGTGCTATAGACCCCGGGAGGGGTCGCACTGAAGCTTTCTTT
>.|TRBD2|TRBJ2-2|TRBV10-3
CAISESTGGTGELFF
TGTGCCATCAGTGAGTCGACGGGGGGCACCGGGGAGCTGTTTTTT
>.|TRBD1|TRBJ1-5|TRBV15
CATSGTGYSNQPQHF
TGTGCCACCAGCGGGACAGGATATAGCAATCAGCCCCAGCATTTT
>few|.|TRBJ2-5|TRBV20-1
CSAGDFVPARETQYF
TGCAGTGCTGGGGACTTTGTCCCCGCCCGAGAGACCCAGTACTTC
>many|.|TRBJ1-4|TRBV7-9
CASSLTGEGEKLFF
TGTGCCAGCAGCTTAACCGGGGAGGGTGAAAAACTGTTTTTT
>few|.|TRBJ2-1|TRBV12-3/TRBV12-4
CASSLSARGNEQFF
TGTGCCAGCAGTTTATCAGCTCGGGGGAATGAGCAGTTCTTC
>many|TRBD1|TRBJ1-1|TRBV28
CASSLQGANTEAFF
TGTGCCAGCAGCTTACAGGGGGCGAACACTGAAGCTTTCTTT
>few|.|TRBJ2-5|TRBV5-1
CASSLAPPGETQYF
TGCGCCAGCAGCTTGGCCCCCCCGGGGGAGACCCAGTACTTC
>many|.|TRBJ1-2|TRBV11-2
CASSLMDGNYGYTF
TGTGCCAGCAGCTTGATGGACGGTAACTATGGCTACACCTTC
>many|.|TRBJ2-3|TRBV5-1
CASSVQGTQYF
TGCGCCAGCAGCGTACAGGGAACGCAGTATTTT
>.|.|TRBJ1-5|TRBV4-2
CASSPTGTQPRYSNQPQHF
TGTGCCAGCAGCCCCACGGGGACACAGCCCCGATATAGCAATCAGCCCCAGCATTTT
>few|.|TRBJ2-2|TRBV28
CASSFPGSGTGELFF
TGTGCCAGCAGTTTCCCCGGGAGTGGTACCGGGGAGCTGTTTTTT
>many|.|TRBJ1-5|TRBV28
CASSFEGRSHQPQHF
TGTGCCAGCAGTTTTGAGGGCCGGAGCCATCAGCCCCAGCATTTT
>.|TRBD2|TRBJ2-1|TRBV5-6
CASSWGPSGNYNEQFF
TGTGCCAGCAGCTGGGGGCCTAGCGGGAACTACAATGAGCAGTTCTTC
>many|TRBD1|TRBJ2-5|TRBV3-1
CASSQDRFGTQYF
TGTGCCAGCAGCCAGGACAGGTTCGGGACCCAGTACTTC
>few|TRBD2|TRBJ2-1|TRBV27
CASSPSGTSAYNEQFF
TGTGCCAGCAGTCCGTCCGGGACTAGCGCTTACAATGAGCAGTTCTTC
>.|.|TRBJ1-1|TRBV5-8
CASRMWTEAFF
TGTGCCAGCAGAATGTGGACTGAAGCTTTCTTT
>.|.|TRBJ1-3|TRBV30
CAWTDGGNTIYF
TGTGCCTGGACTGACGGGGGAAACACCATATATTTT
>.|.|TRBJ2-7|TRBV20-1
CSARDKGYSYEQYF
TGCAGTGCTAGAGACAAGGGGTATTCCTACGAGCAGTACTTC
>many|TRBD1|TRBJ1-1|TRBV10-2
CASSEPGTGWTEAFF
TGCGCCAGCAGTGAGCCGGGGACAGGTTGGACTGAAGCTTTCTTT